This note documents a single T cell receptor (beta chain) sequence. The source of the sample is a study of lymphopenia after photon versus proton radiotherapy. Sequenced by immunoSEQ multiplex PCR; TCRdb stores in-frame clones only, minus some. This sample carries 60,000 to 75,000 clones, around 85% of them seen once, and the ten largest clones take around 2.1%. The V gene lost 7 bases and the J gene lost 1 base, with 11 bases spanning the gap. This CDR3 is 14 amino acids long. Looked up from germline, CDR1 is SGHRS and CDR2 is YFSETQ. The gene calls are TRBV5-1 and TRBJ2-2; a weak D match, TRBD1 (6 bases). This clonotype originated in a man in his forties or fifties with gastric cancer. This material consisted of peripheral blood, taken from a patient treated with photon-based radiotherapy. The CDR3 loop reads CASGGRGNTGELFF. CDR3 DNA sequence: TGCGCCAGCGGGGGCAGGGGGAACACCGGGGAGCTGTTTTTT.